This T cell receptor beta chain was recorded in a study of cytomegalovirus exposure and HLA in healthy donors. Whole-study context: In a later analysis, the roughly 120 validation repertoires were reported to have used the same platform as the 600 to 800 first-cohort repertoires.

The germline V and J ends were trimmed by 2 bases and 2 bases, with 7 bases remaining between them. Per the germline V gene, CDR1 is SGHDT and CDR2 is YYEEEE. The CDR3 covers 13 residues. Here immunoSEQ multiplex PCR was the method, and the copy in TCRdb shows in-frame clones only, minus some. The table lists 200,000 or so clones, about 86% of them singletons, with 2.9% in the top ten. The study's findings and limits: There were around 160 TCR beta chains listed as cytomegalovirus-associated.

As for this clone: No antigen is known for it.

This clonotype originated in a young woman in good health and CMV-seronegative. Specimen: PBMCs. The V call is TRBV5-6, the J call TRBJ1-2; D possibly corresponds to TRBD1 (5 bases). The CDR3 region is CASSFGGNYGYTF. The CDR3 nucleotides are TGTGCCAGCAGCTTCGGGGGGAACTATGGCTACACCTTC.